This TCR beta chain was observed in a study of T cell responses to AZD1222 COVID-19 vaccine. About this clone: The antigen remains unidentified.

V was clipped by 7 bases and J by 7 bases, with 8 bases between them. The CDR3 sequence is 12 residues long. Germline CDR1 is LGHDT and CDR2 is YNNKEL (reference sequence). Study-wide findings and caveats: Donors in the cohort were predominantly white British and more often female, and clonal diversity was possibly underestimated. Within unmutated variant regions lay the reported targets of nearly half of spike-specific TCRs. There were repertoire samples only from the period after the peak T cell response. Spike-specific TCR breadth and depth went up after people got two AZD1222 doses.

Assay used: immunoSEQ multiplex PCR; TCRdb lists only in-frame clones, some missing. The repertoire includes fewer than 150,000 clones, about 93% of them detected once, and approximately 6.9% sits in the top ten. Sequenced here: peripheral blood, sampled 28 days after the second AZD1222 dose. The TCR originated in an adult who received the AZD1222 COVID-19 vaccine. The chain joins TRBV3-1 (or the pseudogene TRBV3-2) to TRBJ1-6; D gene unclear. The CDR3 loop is CASTERNSPLHF. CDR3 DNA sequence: TGTGCCAGCACCGAGAGAAATTCACCCCTCCACTTT.